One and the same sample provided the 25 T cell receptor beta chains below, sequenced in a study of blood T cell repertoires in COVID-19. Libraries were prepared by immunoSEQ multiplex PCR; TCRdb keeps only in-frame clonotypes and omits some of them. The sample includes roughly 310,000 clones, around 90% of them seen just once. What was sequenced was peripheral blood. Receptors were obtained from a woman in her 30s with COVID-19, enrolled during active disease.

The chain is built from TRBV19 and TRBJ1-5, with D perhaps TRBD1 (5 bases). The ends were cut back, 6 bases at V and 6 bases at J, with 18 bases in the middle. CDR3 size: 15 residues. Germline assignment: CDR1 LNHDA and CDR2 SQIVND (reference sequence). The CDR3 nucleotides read TGTGCCAGTAGAACCACCCCCGGGGGTGGTCAGCCCCAGCATTTT. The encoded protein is CASRTTPGGGQPQHF.

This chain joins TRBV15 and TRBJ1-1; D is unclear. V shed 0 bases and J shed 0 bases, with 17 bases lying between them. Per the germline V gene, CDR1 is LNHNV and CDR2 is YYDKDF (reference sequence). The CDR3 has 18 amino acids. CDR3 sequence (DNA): TGTGCCACCAGCAGAGATAGCGCGTCTGTACTCTTGAACACTGAAGCTTTCTTT. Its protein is CATSRDSASVLLNTEAFF.

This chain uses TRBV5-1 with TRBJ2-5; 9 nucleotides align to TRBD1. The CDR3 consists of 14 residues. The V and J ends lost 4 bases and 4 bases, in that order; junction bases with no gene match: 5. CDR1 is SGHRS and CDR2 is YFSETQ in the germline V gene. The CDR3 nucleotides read TGCGCCAGCAGCGAGGGGACAGGGAGAGAGACCCAGTACTTC. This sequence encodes CASSEGTGRETQYF. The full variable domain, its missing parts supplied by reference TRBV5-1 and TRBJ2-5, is KAGVTQTPRYLIKTRGQQVTLSCSPISGHRSVSWYQQTPGQGLQFLFEYFSETQRNKGNFPGRFSGRQFSNSRSEMNVSTLELGDSALYLCASSEGTGRETQYFGPGTRLLVL.

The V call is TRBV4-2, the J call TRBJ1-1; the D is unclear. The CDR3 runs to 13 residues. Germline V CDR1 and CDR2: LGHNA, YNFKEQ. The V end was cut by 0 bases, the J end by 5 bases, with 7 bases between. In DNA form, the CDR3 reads TGTGCCAGCAGCCAAGAACCCCGGACTGAAGCTTTCTTT. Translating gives CASSQEPRTEAFF.

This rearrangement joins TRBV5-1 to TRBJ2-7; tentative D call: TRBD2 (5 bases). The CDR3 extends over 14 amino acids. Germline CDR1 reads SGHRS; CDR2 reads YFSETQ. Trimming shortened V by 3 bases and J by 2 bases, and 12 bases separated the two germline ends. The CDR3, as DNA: TGCGCCAGCAGCTCGGACTTCCCCGCCTACGAGCAGTACTTC. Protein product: CASSSDFPAYEQYF.

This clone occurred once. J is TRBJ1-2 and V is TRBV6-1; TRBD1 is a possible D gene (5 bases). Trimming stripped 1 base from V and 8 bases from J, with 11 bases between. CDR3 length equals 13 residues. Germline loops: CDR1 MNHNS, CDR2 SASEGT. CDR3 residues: CASSEGRGIGYTF. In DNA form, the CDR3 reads TGTGCCAGCAGTGAAGGGAGGGGAATAGGCTACACCTTC.

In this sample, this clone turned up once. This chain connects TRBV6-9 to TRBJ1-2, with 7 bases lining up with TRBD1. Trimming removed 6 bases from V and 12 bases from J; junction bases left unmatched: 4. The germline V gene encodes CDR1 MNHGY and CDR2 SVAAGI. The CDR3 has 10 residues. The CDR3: CASRYDRDTF. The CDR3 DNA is TGTGCCAGCAGATACGACAGGGACACCTTC.

CDR3 loop: CASSLRAGGPREQYF. The CDR3 bases are TGCGCCAGCAGCTTGAGGGCGGGAGGGCCTAGGGAGCAGTACTTC. This sequence joins TRBV5-1 and TRBJ2-7, with TRBD2 matching over 9 bases. CDR1 is SGHRS and CDR2 is YFSETQ in the germline V gene. The junction had 9 bases not matched to a gene; V was cut back by 1 base and J by 7 bases. There are 15 residues in the CDR3. Full variable domain (remainder filled in from reference TRBV5-1 and TRBJ2-7): KAGVTQTPRYLIKTRGQQVTLSCSPISGHRSVSWYQQTPGQGLQFLFEYFSETQRNKGNFPGRFSGRQFSNSRSEMNVSTLELGDSALYLCASSLRAGGPREQYFGPGTRLTVT.

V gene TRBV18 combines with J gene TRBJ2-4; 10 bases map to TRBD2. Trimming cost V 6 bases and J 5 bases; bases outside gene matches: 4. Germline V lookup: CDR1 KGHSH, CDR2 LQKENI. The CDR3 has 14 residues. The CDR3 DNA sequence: TGTGCCAGCTCGGGAGCGGGAGGGGAAAACATTCAGTACTTC. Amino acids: CASSGAGGENIQYF.

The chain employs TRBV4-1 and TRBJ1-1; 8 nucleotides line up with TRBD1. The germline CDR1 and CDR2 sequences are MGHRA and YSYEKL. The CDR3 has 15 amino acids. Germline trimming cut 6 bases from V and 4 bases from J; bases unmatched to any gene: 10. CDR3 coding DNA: TGCGCCAGCAGTCTAGCAGGGGGCTCGGTCACTGAAGCTTTCTTT. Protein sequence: CASSLAGGSVTEAFF.

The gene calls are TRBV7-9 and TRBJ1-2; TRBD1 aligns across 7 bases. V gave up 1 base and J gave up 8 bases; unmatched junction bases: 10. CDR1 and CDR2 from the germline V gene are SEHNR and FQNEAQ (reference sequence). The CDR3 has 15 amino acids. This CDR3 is CASSLESQGEWGYTF. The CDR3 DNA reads TGTGCCAGCAGCTTAGAATCTCAGGGGGAATGGGGCTACACCTTC.

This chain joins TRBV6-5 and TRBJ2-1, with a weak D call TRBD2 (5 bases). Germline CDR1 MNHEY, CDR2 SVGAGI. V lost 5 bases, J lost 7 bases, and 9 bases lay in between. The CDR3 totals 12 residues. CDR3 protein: CASSQTGNEQFF. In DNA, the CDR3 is TGTGCCAGCAGTCAGACGGGGAATGAGCAGTTCTTC.

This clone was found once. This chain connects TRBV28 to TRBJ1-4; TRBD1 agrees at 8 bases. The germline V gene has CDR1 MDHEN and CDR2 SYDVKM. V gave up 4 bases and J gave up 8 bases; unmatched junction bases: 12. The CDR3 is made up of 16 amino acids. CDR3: CASSSHVTGGGEKLFF. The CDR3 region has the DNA TGTGCCAGCAGTTCACATGTTACAGGGGGTGGGGAAAAACTGTTTTTT. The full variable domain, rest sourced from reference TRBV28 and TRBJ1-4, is DVKVTQSSRYLVKRTGEKVFLECVQDMDHENMFWYRQDPGLGLRLIYFSYDVKMKEKGDIPEGYSVSREKKERFSLILESASTNQTSMYLCASSSHVTGGGEKLFFGSGTQLSVL.

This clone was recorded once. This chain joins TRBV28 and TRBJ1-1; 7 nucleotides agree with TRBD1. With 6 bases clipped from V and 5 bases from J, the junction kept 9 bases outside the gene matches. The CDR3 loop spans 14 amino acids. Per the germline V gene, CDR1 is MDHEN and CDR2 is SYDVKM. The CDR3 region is CASSPPAGGTEAFF. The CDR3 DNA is TGTGCCAGCAGCCCCCCGGCAGGGGGAACTGAAGCTTTCTTT. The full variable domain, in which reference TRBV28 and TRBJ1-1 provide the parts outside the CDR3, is DVKVTQSSRYLVKRTGEKVFLECVQDMDHENMFWYRQDPGLGLRLIYFSYDVKMKEKGDIPEGYSVSREKKERFSLILESASTNQTSMYLCASSPPAGGTEAFFGQGTRLTVV.

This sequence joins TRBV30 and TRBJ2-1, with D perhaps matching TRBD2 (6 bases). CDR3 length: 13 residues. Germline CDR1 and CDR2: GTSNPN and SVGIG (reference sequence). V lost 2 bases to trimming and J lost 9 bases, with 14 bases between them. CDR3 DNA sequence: TGTGCCTGGAGTCGACTAGGATCCAGTGAGCAGTTCTTC. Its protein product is CAWSRLGSSEQFF.

CDR3 in DNA: TGCGCCAGCCTGACAGGGCCTAACTCTGGGGCCAACGTCCTGACTTTC. It is translated as CASLTGPNSGANVLTF. The chain employs TRBV5-1 and TRBJ2-6; 7 bases match TRBD1. V lost 7 bases and J lost 0; bases outside the gene matches: 7. This CDR3 contains 16 residues. From germline, CDR1 is SGHRS and CDR2 YFSETQ.

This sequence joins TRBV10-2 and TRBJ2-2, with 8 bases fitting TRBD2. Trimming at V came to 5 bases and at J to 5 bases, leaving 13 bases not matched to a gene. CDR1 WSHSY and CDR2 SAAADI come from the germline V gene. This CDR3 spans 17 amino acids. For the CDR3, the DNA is TGCGCCAGCAGTCCCTCCCAATTAGCGGGATTAACCGGGGAGCTGTTTTTT. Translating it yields CASSPSQLAGLTGELFF.

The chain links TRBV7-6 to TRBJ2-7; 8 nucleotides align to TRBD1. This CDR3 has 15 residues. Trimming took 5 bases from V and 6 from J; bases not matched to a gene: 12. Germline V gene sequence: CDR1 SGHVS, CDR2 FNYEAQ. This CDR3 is CASSETGGPFGEQYF. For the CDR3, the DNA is TGTGCCAGCAGCGAAACAGGGGGGCCCTTTGGCGAGCAGTACTTC.

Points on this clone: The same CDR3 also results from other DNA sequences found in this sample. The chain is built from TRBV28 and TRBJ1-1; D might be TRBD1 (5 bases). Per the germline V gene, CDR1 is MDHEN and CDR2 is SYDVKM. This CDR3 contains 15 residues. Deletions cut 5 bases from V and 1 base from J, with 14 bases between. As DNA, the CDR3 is TGTGCCAGCAGTCTCTCGGGACTCGGGAACACTGAAGCTTTCTTT. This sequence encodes CASSLSGLGNTEAFF.

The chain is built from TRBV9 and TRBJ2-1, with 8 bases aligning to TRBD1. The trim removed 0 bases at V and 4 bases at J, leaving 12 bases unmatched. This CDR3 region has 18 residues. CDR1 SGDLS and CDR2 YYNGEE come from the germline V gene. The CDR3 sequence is CASSVGNQGAGGYNEQFF. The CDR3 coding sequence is TGTGCCAGCAGCGTAGGGAATCAGGGGGCAGGAGGGTACAATGAGCAGTTCTTC.

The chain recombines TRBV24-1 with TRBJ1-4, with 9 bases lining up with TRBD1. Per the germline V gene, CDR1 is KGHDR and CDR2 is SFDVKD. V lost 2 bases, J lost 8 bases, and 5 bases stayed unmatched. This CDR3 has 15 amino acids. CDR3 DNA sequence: TGTGCCACCAGTGATTCCGGGACAGGGCAGGAAAAACTGTTTTTT. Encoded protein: CATSDSGTGQEKLFF.

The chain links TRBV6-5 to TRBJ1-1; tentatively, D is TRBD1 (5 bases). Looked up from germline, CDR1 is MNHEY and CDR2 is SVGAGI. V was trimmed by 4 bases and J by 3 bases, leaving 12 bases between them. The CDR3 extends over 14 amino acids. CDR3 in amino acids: CASSSVSRDTEAFF. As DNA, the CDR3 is TGTGCCAGCAGTTCCGTATCCAGGGACACTGAAGCTTTCTTT.

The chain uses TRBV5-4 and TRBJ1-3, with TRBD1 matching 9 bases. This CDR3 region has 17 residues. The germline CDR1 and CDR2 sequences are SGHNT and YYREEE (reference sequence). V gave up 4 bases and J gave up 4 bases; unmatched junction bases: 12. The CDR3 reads CASSKGTGYSGGNTIYF. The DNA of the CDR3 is TGTGCCAGCAGCAAAGGGACAGGGTATTCGGGCGGAAACACCATATATTTT.

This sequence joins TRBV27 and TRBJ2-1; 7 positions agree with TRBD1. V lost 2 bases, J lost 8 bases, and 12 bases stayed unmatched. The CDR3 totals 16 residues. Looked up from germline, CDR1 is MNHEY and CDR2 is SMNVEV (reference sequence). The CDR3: CASSLKSPGGGYEQFF. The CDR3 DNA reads TGTGCCAGCAGTTTAAAAAGCCCAGGGGGTGGGTATGAGCAGTTCTTC.

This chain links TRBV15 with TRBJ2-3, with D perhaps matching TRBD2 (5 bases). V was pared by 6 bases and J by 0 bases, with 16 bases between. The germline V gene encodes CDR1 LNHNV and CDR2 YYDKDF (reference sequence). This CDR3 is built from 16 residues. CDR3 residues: CATSRLAAVSTDTQYF. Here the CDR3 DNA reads TGTGCCACCAGTCGACTGGCAGCGGTTAGCACAGATACGCAGTATTTT.